A selection of T cell receptor beta chains follows, all from one sample in a study of blood T cell repertoires in COVID-19. Sequencing was performed with immunoSEQ multiplex PCR; in TCRdb, only in-frame clones are kept and a portion is missing. The profile shows about 140,000 clones, about nine tenths of them singletons. Sequencing was carried out using peripheral blood. The source is a human donor in a cohort sampled during active COVID-19. Each CDR3 is given without its conserved first and last residue. Each record gives: V gene, D gene, J gene, CDR3 protein. The D gene is left open where the match is weak.

TRBV10-3	.	TRBJ2-2	AISESDRSNTGELF
TRBV6-6	TRBD1	TRBJ1-1	ASSPDRANTEAF
TRBV5-1	TRBD1	TRBJ2-7	ASSSDPRDRGPPYEQY
TRBV7-9	.	TRBJ1-4	ASSLGLSEKLF
TRBV7-9	.	TRBJ2-5	AVPGGGVETQY
TRBV5-8	.	TRBJ2-1	ASSQGGRVYNEQF
TRBV3-1/TRBV3-2	.	TRBJ1-1	ASSQGISRSLNTEAF
TRBV5-4	.	TRBJ1-1	ASSISGTDREAF
TRBV15	.	TRBJ2-7	ATSTRPGGEQY
TRBV6-5	TRBD1	TRBJ1-1	ASSYLGTDMNTEAF
TRBV7-5	.	TRBJ2-1	VRSQRTGDNEQF
TRBV28	.	TRBJ1-1	ASTPDSLMNTEAF
TRBV10-3	TRBD1	TRBJ2-3	AIRQGAAGTDTQY
TRBV9	TRBD1	TRBJ2-3	ASSVGTGGTDTQY
TRBV6-1	.	TRBJ2-3	ASSEAGGADTQY
TRBV5-4	.	TRBJ1-2	ASSLRGQGGGYT
TRBV4-3	.	TRBJ1-2	ASSQEKRVNYGYT
TRBV4-1	.	TRBJ1-4	ASSPLGPNEKLF
TRBV3-1/TRBV3-2	TRBD2	TRBJ2-2	ASSPKIKRGGTGELF
TRBV11-2	TRBD1	TRBJ2-7	ASSLGQGASLEQY
TRBV11-3	TRBD1	TRBJ1-5	ASSGSGRPGGH
TRBV28	TRBD2	TRBJ2-1	ASKTPGLVF